This TCR beta chain was profiled in a study of T cell repertoires in cytomegalovirus infection. A single record per CDR3 protein comes from TCRdb applying MiXCR to the reads. The sample carries roughly 200,000 distinct CDR3 sequences, roughly 15% recorded once. There are a few counts of this clonotype. This receptor was obtained from a human donor in good health (CMV status not recorded). Some clones in this sample may be carry-over from other donors' samples. Sequencing input: CD8+ T cells from PBMCs.

The CDR3 DNA reads TGTGCCAGCGACCCGGGAGAGCAGTACTTC. Its protein is CASDPGEQYF. The gene calls are TRBV3-1 and TRBJ2-7; a possible D gene is TRBD2 (5 bases). V lost 8 bases to trimming and J lost 7 bases, with 9 bases between them. This CDR3 is 10 amino acids long. The V gene's germline CDR1 is LGHDT and CDR2 YNNKEL (reference sequence).